These T cell receptor beta chains were read from a single sample in a study of T cells in Graves' hyperthyroidism and ophthalmopathy. MiXCR was run by TCRdb on the multiplex PCR reads, yielding one entry per CDR3 protein. Of roughly 500,000 distinct CDR3 sequences listed, approximately 23% are singletons. The source material was blood. All receptors derive from a woman in her sixties or seventies with Graves' ophthalmopathy. Each CDR3 is given with its conserved first and last residue. The D gene is left open where the match is weak. Expanded clones are given a class, and other clones once, few, many or no size at all.

j_gene,v_gene,d_gene,abundance,CDR3aa,CDR3nt
TRBJ1-2,TRBV24-1,-,-,CATYGGGPFGYGYTF,TGTGCCACCTACGGGGGCGGTCCCTTCGGCTATGGCTACACCTTC
TRBJ2-1,TRBV20-1,-,-,CSASYGIRYNEQFF,TGCAGTGCTAGTTACGGGATACGGTACAATGAGCAGTTCTTC
TRBJ2-5,TRBV20-1,-,few,CSAYGLLQETQYF,TGCAGTGCCTACGGACTCCTCCAAGAGACCCAGTACTTC
TRBJ1-6,TRBV7-6,-,many,CASSLAPRSSPLHF,TGTGCCAGCAGCTTAGCTCCACGGAGTTCACCCCTCCACTTT
TRBJ2-5,TRBV7-2,TRBD2,many,CASSTSGMEGETQYF,TGTGCCAGCAGCACTAGCGGGATGGAGGGAGAGACCCAGTACTTC
TRBJ2-5,TRBV15,TRBD1,many,CATSRGGQALAETQYF,TGTGCCACCAGCAGAGGAGGACAGGCCTTAGCTGAGACCCAGTACTTC
TRBJ2-7,TRBV29-1,TRBD1,-,CSVGTGTYEQYF,TGCAGCGTGGGGACAGGGACCTACGAGCAGTACTTC
TRBJ2-1,TRBV6-6,TRBD2,-,CASSYSMPREGLNEQFF,TGTGCCAGCAGTTACTCGATGCCCCGGGAGGGCCTGAATGAGCAGTTCTTC
TRBJ2-7,TRBV5-8,TRBD2,few,CASKRERGDSIIYEQYF,TGTGCCAGCAAACGGGAGCGGGGCGACAGTATAATCTACGAGCAGTACTTC
TRBJ2-7,TRBV2,-,-,CASSEGAVRSYEQYF,TGTGCCAGCAGTGAAGGGGCGGTCCGGTCCTACGAGCAGTACTTC
TRBJ2-2,TRBV7-3,TRBD1,many,CASSLHRGTGELFF,TGTGCCAGCAGCTTACACAGGGGCACCGGGGAGCTGTTTTTT
TRBJ2-1,TRBV18,-,-,CASSPRARRPNEQFF,TGTGCCAGCTCACCACGAGCCAGGCGGCCCAATGAGCAGTTCTTC
TRBJ2-7,TRBV10-3,TRBD2,many,CAISESGLAGRSYEQYF,TGTGCCATCAGTGAGTCGGGACTAGCGGGTCGCTCCTACGAGCAGTACTTC